This T cell receptor beta chain was obtained from a study of T-cell memory formation after mild COVID-19. Study-wide results and limits: Clones contracting day 15 to 85 were balanced CD4/CD8; later expanders leaned CD4+. Second-wave clones reaching peak frequency on day 37 lacked confirmed SARS-CoV-2 specificity.

This clonotype was counted only a few times. What it recognizes is unknown. TCRdb fed the 5' RACE reads into MiXCR, producing one record per CDR3 protein. The table lists nearly 350,000 distinct CDR3 sequences, 10% to 15% of them singletons. V lost 5 bases, J lost 2 bases, and 5 bases stayed unmatched. This CDR3 has 16 residues. The receptor was isolated from a man younger than 30 who had mild COVID-19 (a few samples of this study predate the infection). Cell type and time point are not known. The V and J genes are TRBV12-3 or TRBV12-4 and TRBJ2-3; 12 nucleotides line up with TRBD2. The sequencing input was PBMCs or a T cell subset sorted from them (not recorded which). As DNA, the CDR3 is TGTGCCAGCAGTCTCCTAGCGGGGGGGTCCACAGATACGCAGTATTTT. This sequence encodes CASSLLAGGSTDTQYF.